This record looks at one T cell receptor beta chain sequence and its context. The sample belongs to a study of blood T cell repertoires in COVID-19. Overall study: Specimens from acute and convalescent COVID-19 originated in the United States, Italy and Spain.

The ends were cut back, 1 base at V and 4 bases at J, with 7 bases in the middle. The CDR3 covers 13 residues. Germline V CDR1 and CDR2: SGHTA, FQGNSA. Sequencing used immunoSEQ multiplex PCR; TCRdb keeps in-frame clones, though not all of them. The profile shows around 300,000 clones, roughly 90% of them singletons. This sequence was found in a young woman with acute COVID-19. The chain recombines TRBV7-2 with TRBJ1-1; D call uncertain. Material: PBMCs or T cells enriched from blood (not recorded which). CDR3 bases: TGTGCCAGCAGCTTAGGGGCGACCACTGAAGCTTTCTTT. It yields the protein CASSLGATTEAFF.